This T cell receptor beta chain comes out of a study of blood T cell repertoires in COVID-19. Study overall: Acute and convalescent COVID-19 specimens originated in the United States, Italy and Spain. Nucleic acid was either cDNA or gDNA, and it came from T cells, B-cell-depleted T cells, or PBMCs.

Authors' data handling: How many nucleated cells were present was estimated from reference gene primer amplification. TCRdb's table, derived via immunoSEQ multiplex PCR, lists solely in-frame clones and lacks some. The V and J calls and clone size were taken over from that table, and D and trimming were inferred from the DNA. Here the sample spans 70,000 to 85,000 clones, around 86% being singletons. V was clipped by 3 bases and J by 4 bases; unmatched bases: 8. This CDR3 region has 15 residues. CDR1 is SGHRS, CDR2 YFSETQ, per germline. The rearrangement uses TRBV5-1 and TRBJ2-7; 9 bases align to TRBD2. Sequencing was done on a sample of peripheral blood. This TCR derives from a woman aged 55-69 years with acute or convalescent COVID-19. The CDR3 DNA follows: TGCGCCAGCAGCTCGAGTAGCGGGAGCTTGTACGAGCAGTACTTC. Protein: CASSSSSGSLYEQYF. The entire variable domain, with the rest obtained from reference TRBV5-1 and TRBJ2-7, is as follows: KAGVTQTPRYLIKTRGQQVTLSCSPISGHRSVSWYQQTPGQGLQFLFEYFSETQRNKGNFPGRFSGRQFSNSRSEMNVSTLELGDSALYLCASSSSSGSLYEQYFGPGTRLTVT.